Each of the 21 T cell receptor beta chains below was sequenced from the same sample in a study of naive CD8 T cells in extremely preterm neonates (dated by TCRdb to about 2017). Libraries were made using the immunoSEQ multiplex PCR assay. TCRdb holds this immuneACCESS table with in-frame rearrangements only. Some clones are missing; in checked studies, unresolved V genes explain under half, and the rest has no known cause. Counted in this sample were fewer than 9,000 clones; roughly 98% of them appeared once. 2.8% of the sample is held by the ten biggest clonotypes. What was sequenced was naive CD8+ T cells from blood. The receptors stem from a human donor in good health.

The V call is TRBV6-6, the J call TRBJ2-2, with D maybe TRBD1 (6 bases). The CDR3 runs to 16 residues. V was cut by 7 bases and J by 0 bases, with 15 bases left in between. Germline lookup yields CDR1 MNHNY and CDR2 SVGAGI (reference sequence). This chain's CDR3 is CASIGGRASNTGELFF. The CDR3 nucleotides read TGTGCCAGCATTGGGGGCAGAGCCTCGAACACCGGGGAGCTGTTTTTT.

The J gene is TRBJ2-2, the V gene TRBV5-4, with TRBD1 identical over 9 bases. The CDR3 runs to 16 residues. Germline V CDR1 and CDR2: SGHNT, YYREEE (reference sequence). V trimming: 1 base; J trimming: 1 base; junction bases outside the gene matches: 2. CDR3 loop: CASSLRDRENTGELFF. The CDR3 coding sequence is TGTGCCAGCAGCTTGAGGGACAGGGAGAACACCGGGGAGCTGTTTTTT.

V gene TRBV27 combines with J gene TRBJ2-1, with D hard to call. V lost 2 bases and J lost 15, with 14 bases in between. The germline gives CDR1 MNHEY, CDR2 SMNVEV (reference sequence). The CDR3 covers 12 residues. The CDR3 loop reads CASSLMGTVRFF. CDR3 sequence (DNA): TGTGCCAGCAGTTTAATGGGTACAGTCAGGTTCTTC.

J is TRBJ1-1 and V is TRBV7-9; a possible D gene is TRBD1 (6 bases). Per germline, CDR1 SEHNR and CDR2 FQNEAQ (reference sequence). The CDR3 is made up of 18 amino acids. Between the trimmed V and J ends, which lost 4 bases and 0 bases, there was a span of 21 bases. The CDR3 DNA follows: TGTGCCAGCAGCTCCCGTTGGGGGACAACGGTCCTGAACACTGAAGCTTTCTTT. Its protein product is CASSSRWGTTVLNTEAFF.

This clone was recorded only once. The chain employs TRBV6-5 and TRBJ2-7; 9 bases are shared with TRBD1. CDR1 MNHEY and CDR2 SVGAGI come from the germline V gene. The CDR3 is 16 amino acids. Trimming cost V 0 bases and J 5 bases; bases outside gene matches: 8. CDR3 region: CASSYSYPTGGHEQYF. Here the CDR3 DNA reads TGTGCCAGCAGTTACTCTTACCCAACAGGGGGCCACGAGCAGTACTTC.

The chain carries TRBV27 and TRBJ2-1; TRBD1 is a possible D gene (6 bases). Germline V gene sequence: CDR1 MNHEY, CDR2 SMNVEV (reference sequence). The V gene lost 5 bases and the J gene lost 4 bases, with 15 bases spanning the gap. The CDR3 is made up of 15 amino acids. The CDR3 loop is CASSRVGTPYNEQFF. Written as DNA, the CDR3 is TGTGCCAGCAGTCGCGTCGGGACACCGTACAATGAGCAGTTCTTC.

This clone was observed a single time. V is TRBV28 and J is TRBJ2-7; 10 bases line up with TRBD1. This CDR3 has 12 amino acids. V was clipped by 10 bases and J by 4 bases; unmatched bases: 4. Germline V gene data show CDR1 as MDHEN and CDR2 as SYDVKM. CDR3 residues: CATGQGVYEQYF. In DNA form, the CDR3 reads TGTGCCACTGGACAGGGGGTTTACGAGCAGTACTTC.

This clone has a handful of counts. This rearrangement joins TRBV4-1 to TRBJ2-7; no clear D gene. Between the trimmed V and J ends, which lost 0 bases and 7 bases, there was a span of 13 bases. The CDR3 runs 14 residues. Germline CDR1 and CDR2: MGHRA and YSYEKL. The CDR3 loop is CASSQDLGGSEQYV. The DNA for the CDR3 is TGCGCCAGCAGCCAAGATCTAGGCGGCTCTGAGCAGTACGTC.

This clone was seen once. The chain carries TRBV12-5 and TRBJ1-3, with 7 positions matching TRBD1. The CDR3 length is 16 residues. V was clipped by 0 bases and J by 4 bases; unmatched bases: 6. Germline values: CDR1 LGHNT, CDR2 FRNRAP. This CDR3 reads CASGLVAGQRGNTIYF. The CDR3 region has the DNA TGTGCTAGTGGTTTGGTCGCGGGACAGAGGGGAAACACCATATATTTT.

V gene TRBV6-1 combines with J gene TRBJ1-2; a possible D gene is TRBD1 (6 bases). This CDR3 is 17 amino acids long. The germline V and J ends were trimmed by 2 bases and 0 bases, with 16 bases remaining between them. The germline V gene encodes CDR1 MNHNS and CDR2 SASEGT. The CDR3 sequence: CASSEIDRTAANYGYTF. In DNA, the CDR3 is TGTGCCAGCAGTGAAATCGACCGGACAGCGGCTAACTATGGCTACACCTTC.

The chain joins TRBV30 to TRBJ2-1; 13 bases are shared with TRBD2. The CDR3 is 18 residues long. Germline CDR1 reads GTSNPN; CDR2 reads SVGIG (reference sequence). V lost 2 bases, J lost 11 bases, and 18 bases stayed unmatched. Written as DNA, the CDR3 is TGTGCCTGGAGTACTGGACTAGCGGGAGCCATAGGGGGGGAAAAGCAGTTCTTC. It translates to CAWSTGLAGAIGGEKQFF.

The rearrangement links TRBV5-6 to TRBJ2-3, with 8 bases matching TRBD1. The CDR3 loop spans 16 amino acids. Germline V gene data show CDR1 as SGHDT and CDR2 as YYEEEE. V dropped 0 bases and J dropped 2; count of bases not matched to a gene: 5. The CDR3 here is CASSLDVTGVTDTQYF. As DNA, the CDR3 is TGTGCCAGCAGCTTGGATGTGACAGGGGTCACAGATACGCAGTATTTT.

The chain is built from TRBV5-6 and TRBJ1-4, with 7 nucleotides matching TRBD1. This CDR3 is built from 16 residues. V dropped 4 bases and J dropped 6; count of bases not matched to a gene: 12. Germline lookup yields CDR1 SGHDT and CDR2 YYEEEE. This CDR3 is CASSLWTGLFYEKLFF. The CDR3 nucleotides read TGTGCCAGCAGCCTATGGACAGGTCTCTTTTATGAAAAACTGTTTTTT. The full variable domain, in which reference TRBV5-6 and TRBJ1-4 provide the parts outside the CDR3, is DAGVTQSPTHLIKTRGQQVTLRCSPKSGHDTVSWYQQALGQGPQFIFQYYEEEERQRGNFPDRFSGHQFPNYSSELNVNALLLGDSALYLCASSLWTGLFYEKLFFGSGTQLSVL.

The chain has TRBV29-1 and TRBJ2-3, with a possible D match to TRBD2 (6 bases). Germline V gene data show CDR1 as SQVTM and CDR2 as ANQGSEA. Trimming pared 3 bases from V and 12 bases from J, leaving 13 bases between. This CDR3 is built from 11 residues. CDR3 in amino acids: CSVEYSSAQYF. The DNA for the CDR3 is TGCAGCGTTGAGTATTCTAGCGCACAGTATTTT.

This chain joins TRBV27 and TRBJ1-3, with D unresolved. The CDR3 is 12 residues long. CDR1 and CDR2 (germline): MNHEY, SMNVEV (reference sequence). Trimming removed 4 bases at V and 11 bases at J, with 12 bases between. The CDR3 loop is CASSSGRGSIYF. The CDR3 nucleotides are TGTGCCAGCAGTTCGGGTCGGGGATCCATATATTTT.

The CDR3 here is CASSQRGDSPSWGEQFF. CDR3 nucleotides: TGCGCCAGCAGCCAGCGGGGGGACTCCCCGTCATGGGGTGAGCAGTTCTTC. V is TRBV4-3 and J is TRBJ2-1; 8 bases align to TRBD2. J gave up 9 bases and V 3 bases, and 16 bases lay outside the gene matches. Per germline, CDR1 LGHNA and CDR2 YSLEER. The CDR3 consists of 17 residues.

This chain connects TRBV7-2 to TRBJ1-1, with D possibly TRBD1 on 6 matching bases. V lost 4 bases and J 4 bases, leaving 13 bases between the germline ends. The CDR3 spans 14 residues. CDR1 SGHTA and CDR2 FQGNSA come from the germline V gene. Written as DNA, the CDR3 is TGTGCCAGCAGCTCCGGACAGATGGGCACTGAAGCTTTCTTT. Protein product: CASSSGQMGTEAFF.

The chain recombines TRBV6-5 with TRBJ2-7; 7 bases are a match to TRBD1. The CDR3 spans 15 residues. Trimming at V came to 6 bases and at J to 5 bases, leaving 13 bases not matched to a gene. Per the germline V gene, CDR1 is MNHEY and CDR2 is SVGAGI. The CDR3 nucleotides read TGTGCCAGCAGCTCGGGGACAGCAGTTTGGGACGAGCAGTACGTC. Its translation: CASSSGTAVWDEQYV.

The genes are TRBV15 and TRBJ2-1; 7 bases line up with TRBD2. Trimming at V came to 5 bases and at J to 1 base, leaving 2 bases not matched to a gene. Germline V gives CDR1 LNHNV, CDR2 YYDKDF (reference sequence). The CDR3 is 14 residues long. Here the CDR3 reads CATSVGGSYNEQFF. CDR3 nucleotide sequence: TGTGCCACCAGCGTGGGAGGGTCCTACAATGAGCAGTTCTTC. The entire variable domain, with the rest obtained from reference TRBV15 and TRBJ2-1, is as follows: DAMVIQNPRYQVTQFGKPVTLSCSQTLNHNVMYWYQQKSSQAPKLLFHYYDKDFNNEADTPDNFQSRRPNTSFCFLDIRSPGLGDTAMYLCATSVGGSYNEQFFGPGTRLTVL.

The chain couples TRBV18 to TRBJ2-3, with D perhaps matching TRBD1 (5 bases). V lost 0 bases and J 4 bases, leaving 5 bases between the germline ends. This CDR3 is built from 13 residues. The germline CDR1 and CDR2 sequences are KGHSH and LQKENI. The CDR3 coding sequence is TGTGCCAGCTCACCACCAGGGGCAGATACGCAGTATTTT. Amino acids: CASSPPGADTQYF.

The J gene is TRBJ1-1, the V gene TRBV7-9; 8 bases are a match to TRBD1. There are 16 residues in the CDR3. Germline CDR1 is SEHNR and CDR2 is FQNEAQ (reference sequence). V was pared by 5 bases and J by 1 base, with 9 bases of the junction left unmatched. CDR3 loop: CASSKRTGTKNTEAFF. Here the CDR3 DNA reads TGTGCCAGCAGCAAGCGGACAGGGACTAAGAACACTGAAGCTTTCTTT.